These 19 T cell receptor beta chains share one sample of origin, sequenced in a study of blood T cell repertoires in COVID-19. Assay used: immunoSEQ multiplex PCR; TCRdb lists only in-frame clones, some missing. The table records 70,000 or so clones, around 84% of them present only once. Sequencing was performed on peripheral blood. These receptors originate from a woman older than 75 with acute or convalescent COVID-19.

The rearrangement links TRBV18 to TRBJ2-2, with a weak D call TRBD1 (5 bases). V was clipped by 2 bases and J by 3 bases, with 10 bases between them. The CDR3 spans 15 residues. Germline lookup yields CDR1 KGHSH and CDR2 LQKENI. The CDR3 sequence is CASSPSQTDTGELFF. Written as DNA, the CDR3 is TGTGCCAGCTCACCAAGTCAGACAGACACCGGGGAGCTGTTTTTT.

V is TRBV6-5 and J is TRBJ2-7; 12 bases align to TRBD2. Germline CDR1 reads MNHEY; CDR2 reads SVGAGI. The CDR3 has 13 residues. The trim removed 10 bases at V and 7 bases at J, leaving 8 bases unmatched. CDR3 nucleotide sequence: TGTGCCACCCTGACTAGCGGGGGCCTGGAGCAGTACTTC. The encoded protein is CATLTSGGLEQYF.

CDR3 DNA sequence: TGTGCCAGCAGCTCTAGCGGGGGGGCCTGGGAGACCCAGTACTTC. Encoded protein: CASSSSGGAWETQYF. The V gene is TRBV7-2, the J gene TRBJ2-5, with 12 bases lining up with TRBD2. V shed 4 bases, J shed 5 bases, and the junction held 5 bases outside the gene matches. Germline CDR1 SGHTA, CDR2 FQGNSA. The CDR3 runs to 15 residues.

The rearrangement joins TRBV7-9 to TRBJ1-1; D is undetermined. Per the germline V gene, CDR1 is SEHNR and CDR2 is FQNEAQ (reference sequence). The CDR3 has 12 amino acids. Deletions cut 1 base from V and 8 bases from J, with 8 bases between. CDR3 sequence (DNA): TGTGCCAGCAGCTTAGTGCATGAGGAAGCTTTCTTT. As protein: CASSLVHEEAFF.

This clone was picked up one time. This chain uses TRBV3-1 (or the pseudogene TRBV3-2) with TRBJ1-2; 7 bases align to TRBD1. The trim removed 8 bases at V and 4 bases at J, leaving 10 bases unmatched. This CDR3 contains 14 residues. Per germline, CDR1 LGHDT and CDR2 YNNKEL (reference sequence). The CDR3 coding sequence is TGTGCCAGCCAGGGACAGCTCGGACTCTATGGCTACACCTTC. Translation: CASQGQLGLYGYTF.

This chain links TRBV20-1 with TRBJ1-4; 8 nucleotides align to TRBD1. The ends lost 3 bases at V and 0 bases at J; junction bases unmatched: 9. The CDR3 contains 17 residues. The germline CDR1 and CDR2 sequences are DFQATT and SNEGSKA (reference sequence). CDR3 sequence (DNA): TGCAGTGCTAGTGCTGGACAGGGCCGTGCAACTAATGAAAAACTGTTTTTT. Amino acids: CSASAGQGRATNEKLFF.

The V call is TRBV18, the J call TRBJ1-2; TRBD1 matches at 7 bases. The CDR3 spans 15 residues. V trimming: 4 bases; J trimming: 4 bases; junction bases outside the gene matches: 9. The germline CDR1 and CDR2 sequences are KGHSH and LQKENI. The CDR3 DNA reads TGTGCCAGCTCACGGGACCAGGGGGGTAGCTATGGCTACACCTTC. It specifies CASSRDQGGSYGYTF.

This chain links TRBV19 with TRBJ2-3, with 9 bases fitting TRBD1. CDR1 is LNHDA, CDR2 SQIVND, per germline (reference sequence). The CDR3 has 14 residues. J gave up 2 bases and V 8 bases, and 5 bases lay outside the gene matches. The DNA for the CDR3 is TGTGCCAGTGTCCGGACAGGGGACACAGATACGCAGTATTTT. Translating gives CASVRTGDTDTQYF.

This clone was picked up one time. The chain's CDR3 is CASNGHRDRTDTQYF. In nucleotides, the CDR3 is TGTGCCAGCAACGGTCACAGGGATAGGACAGATACGCAGTATTTT. This rearrangement joins TRBV2 to TRBJ2-3; the D gene is possibly TRBD1 (6 bases). Germline assignment: CDR1 SNHLY and CDR2 FYNNEI. Trimming shortened V by 7 bases and J by 3 bases, and 17 bases separated the two germline ends. The CDR3 spans 15 residues.

The table lists this clone with a few counts. This chain joins TRBV2 and TRBJ1-1, with 7 nucleotides matching TRBD1. The CDR3 length is 15 residues. The V segment lost 6 bases and the J segment 7 bases; nucleotides outside the gene matches: 14. Looked up from germline, CDR1 is SNHLY and CDR2 is FYNNEI. CDR3 bases: TGTGCCAGCAGGTACAGGGGAGGTCGGCCGGTTGAAGCTTTCTTT. Translation: CASRYRGGRPVEAFF.

The chain carries TRBV11-3 and TRBJ2-4; D not resolved. Germline values: CDR1 SGHNT, CDR2 YENEEA. The CDR3 length is 18 residues. V was pared by 4 bases and J by 1 base, with 20 bases between. The CDR3 nucleotides read TGTGCCAGCAGCTGGCCCGCGGTGGCAGCTAGGGCCAAAAACATTCAGTACTTC. It yields the protein CASSWPAVAARAKNIQYF. Looking up the rest from reference TRBV11-3 and TRBJ2-4 gives the full variable domain: EAGVVQSPRYKIIEKKQPVAFWCNPISGHNTLYWYLQNLGQGPELLIRYENEEAVDDSQLPKDRFSAERLKGVDSTLKIQPAELGDSAVYLCASSWPAVAARAKNIQYFGAGTRLSVL.

This sequence joins TRBV5-1 and TRBJ1-4; 9 bases agree with TRBD1. Germline V gives CDR1 SGHRS, CDR2 YFSETQ. CDR3 size: 16 residues. After removal of 0 bases from V and 2 bases from J, the junction contained 2 bases not matched to a gene. The CDR3 here is CASSLDGQGTNEKLFF. CDR3 bases: TGCGCCAGCAGCTTGGACGGACAGGGGACTAATGAAAAACTGTTTTTT.

By proportion, this clone is medium-sized. The CDR3 nucleotides read TGTGCCAGCAGCTTCTCGCAGGGTCAGCCCCAGCATTTT. This translates into CASSFSQGQPQHF. This sequence joins TRBV7-9 and TRBJ1-5; D may be TRBD1 (5 bases). CDR1 SEHNR and CDR2 FQNEAQ come from the germline V gene (reference sequence). The length of the CDR3 is 13 residues. The germline V and J ends were trimmed by 3 bases and 6 bases, with 9 bases remaining between them.

This chain joins TRBV7-2 and TRBJ2-1; 8 bases agree with TRBD2. The CDR3 extends over 16 amino acids. The V gene end was trimmed by 5 bases and the J gene end by 6 bases; junction bases not matched to a gene: 12. Germline V gene sequence: CDR1 SGHTA, CDR2 FQGNSA. The CDR3 bases are TGTGCCAGCAGCATATCCGGGTCGGGAGGGGTCAATGAGCAGTTCTTC. This codes for CASSISGSGGVNEQFF.

At least ten counts were recorded for this clone. The chain uses TRBV21-1 and TRBJ1-2. TRBV21-1 constitutes a pseudogene. This CDR3 spans 15 amino acids. This CDR3 reads CASTQPDPGGYGYTF. The CDR3 nucleotides are TGTGCCAGCACCCAACCAGACCCCGGGGGATATGGCTACACCTTC.

This clone was found once. The V gene is TRBV7-2, the J gene TRBJ1-2; D gene ambiguous. CDR1 is SGHTA and CDR2 is FQGNSA in the germline V gene. V lost 4 bases and J 4 bases, leaving 22 bases between the germline ends. CDR3 size: 17 residues. CDR3 protein: CASSSRPSSTYFYGYTF. The CDR3, as DNA: TGTGCCAGCAGCTCCAGGCCGTCATCTACCTACTTCTATGGCTACACCTTC. The full variable domain, with the rest looked up from reference TRBV7-2 and TRBJ1-2, is GAGVSQSPSNKVTEKGKDVELRCDPISGHTALYWYRQSLGQGLEFLIYFQGNSAPDKSGLPSDRFSAERTGGSVSTLTIQRTQQEDSAVYLCASSSRPSSTYFYGYTFGSGTRLTVV.

The rearrangement links TRBV5-5 to TRBJ2-7; 8 bases are shared with TRBD2. Germline V gives CDR1 SGHKS, CDR2 YYEKEE (reference sequence). Trimming took 1 base from V and 5 from J; bases not matched to a gene: 5. The CDR3 runs to 14 residues. DNA for the CDR3: TGTGCCAGCAGCTTGATCGGGGGGGCCCACGAGCAGTACTTC. Translating it yields CASSLIGGAHEQYF.

The chain has TRBV2 and TRBJ2-7; TRBD2 is a possible D gene (5 bases). This CDR3 has 15 amino acids. V lost 5 bases, J lost 3 bases, and 17 bases lay in between. Germline values: CDR1 SNHLY, CDR2 FYNNEI. The CDR3 protein is CASSPGLWRHYEQYF. The CDR3 region has the DNA TGTGCCAGCAGTCCAGGACTCTGGAGGCACTACGAGCAGTACTTC.

This sequence joins TRBV4-1 and TRBJ2-7, with 7 bases matching TRBD1. Looked up from germline, CDR1 is MGHRA and CDR2 is YSYEKL. The CDR3 is 15 residues long. Trimming took 2 bases from V and 6 from J; bases not matched to a gene: 10. The CDR3 DNA is TGCGCCAGCAGCCAAACTTGGGCAGGGGGTTTCGAGCAGTACTTC. Its translation is CASSQTWAGGFEQYF.